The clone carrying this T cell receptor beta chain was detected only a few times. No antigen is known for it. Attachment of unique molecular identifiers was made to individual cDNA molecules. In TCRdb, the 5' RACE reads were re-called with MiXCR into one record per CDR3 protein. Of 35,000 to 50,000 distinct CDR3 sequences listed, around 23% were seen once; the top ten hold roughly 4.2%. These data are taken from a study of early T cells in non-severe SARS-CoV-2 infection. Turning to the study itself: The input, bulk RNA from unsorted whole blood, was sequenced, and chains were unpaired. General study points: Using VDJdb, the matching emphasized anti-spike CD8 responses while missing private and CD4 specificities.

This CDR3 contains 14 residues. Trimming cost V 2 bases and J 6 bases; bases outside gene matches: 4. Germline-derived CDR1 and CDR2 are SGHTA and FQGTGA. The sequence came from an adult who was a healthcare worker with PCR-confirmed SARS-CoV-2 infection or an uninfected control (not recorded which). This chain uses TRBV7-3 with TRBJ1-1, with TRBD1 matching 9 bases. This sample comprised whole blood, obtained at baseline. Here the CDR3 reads CASSLGTGSSEAFF. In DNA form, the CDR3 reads TGTGCCAGCAGCTTAGGGACAGGGTCTTCTGAAGCTTTCTTT.